This T cell receptor (beta chain) was sequenced for a study of STAT5B mutations in CD4+ large granular lymphocyte leukemia. Study overall: The CDR3 'QG' motif was associated with a particular HLA allele among healthy donors. Regarding the study as a whole: CD4-sorted patient repertoires seemed more clonal than healthy CD4+ repertoires.

Here immunoSEQ multiplex PCR was the method, and the copy in TCRdb shows in-frame clones only, minus some. Of about 22,000 clones listed, over 80% were seen once; the top ten hold around 9.2%. Comments on this clone: The target antigen is unknown.

What was sequenced was CD4+ T cells from blood buffy coats. The sequence was collected from a human donor in good health.

CDR3 region: CASSPAGTGGSHEQYF. CDR3 DNA: TGTGCCAGCTCACCAGCCGGGACAGGGGGTTCCCACGAGCAGTACTTC. The chain recombines TRBV18 with TRBJ2-7; 11 nucleotides align to TRBD1. The CDR3 consists of 16 residues. Per germline, CDR1 KGHSH and CDR2 LQKENI. J lost 5 bases, V lost 2 bases, and 8 bases had no gene match.